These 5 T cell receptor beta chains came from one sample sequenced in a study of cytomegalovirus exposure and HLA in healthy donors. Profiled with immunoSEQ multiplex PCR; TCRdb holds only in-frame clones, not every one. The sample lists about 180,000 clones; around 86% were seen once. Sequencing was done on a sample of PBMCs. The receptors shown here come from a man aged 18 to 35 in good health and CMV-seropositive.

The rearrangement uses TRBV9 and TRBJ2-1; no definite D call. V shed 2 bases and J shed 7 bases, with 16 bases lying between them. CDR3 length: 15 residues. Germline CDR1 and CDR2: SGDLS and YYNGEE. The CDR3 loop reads CASSVTVQLGNEQFF. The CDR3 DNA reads TGTGCCAGCAGCGTGACTGTACAACTCGGAAATGAGCAGTTCTTC.

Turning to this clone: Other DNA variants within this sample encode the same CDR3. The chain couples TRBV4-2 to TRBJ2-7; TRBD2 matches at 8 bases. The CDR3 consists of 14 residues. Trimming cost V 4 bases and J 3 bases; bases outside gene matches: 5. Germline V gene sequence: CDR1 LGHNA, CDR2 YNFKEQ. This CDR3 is CASSLTSGDYEQYF. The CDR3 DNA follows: TGTGCCAGCAGCCTCACTAGCGGAGACTACGAGCAGTACTTC.

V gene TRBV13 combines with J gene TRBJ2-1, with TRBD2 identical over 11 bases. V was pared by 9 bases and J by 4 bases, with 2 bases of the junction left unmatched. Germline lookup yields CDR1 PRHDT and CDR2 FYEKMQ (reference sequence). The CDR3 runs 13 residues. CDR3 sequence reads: CASVAGGYNEQFF. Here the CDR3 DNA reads TGTGCCAGTGTAGCGGGGGGGTACAATGAGCAGTTCTTC.

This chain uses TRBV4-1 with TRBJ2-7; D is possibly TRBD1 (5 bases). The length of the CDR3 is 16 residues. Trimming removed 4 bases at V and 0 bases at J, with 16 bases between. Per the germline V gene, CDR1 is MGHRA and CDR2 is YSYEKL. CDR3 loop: CASSPQGPPSSYEQYF. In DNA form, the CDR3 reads TGCGCCAGCAGCCCCCAGGGCCCGCCGAGCTCCTACGAGCAGTACTTC.

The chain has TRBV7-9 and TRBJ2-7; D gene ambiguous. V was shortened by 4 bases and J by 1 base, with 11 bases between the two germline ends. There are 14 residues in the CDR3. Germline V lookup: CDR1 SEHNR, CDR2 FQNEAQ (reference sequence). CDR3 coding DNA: TGTGCCAGCAGCTCCCCTGCCGGGTCCTACGAGCAGTACTTC. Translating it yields CASSSPAGSYEQYF. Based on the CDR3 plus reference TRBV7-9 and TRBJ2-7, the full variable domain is DTGVSQNPRHKITKRGQNVTFRCDPISEHNRLYWYRQTLGQGPEFLTYFQNEAQLEKSRLLSDRFSAERPKGSFSTLEIQRTEQGDSAMYLCASSSPAGSYEQYFGPGTRLTVT.